What follows are 9 T cell receptor beta chains derived from one specimen sequenced in a study of T cells in Graves' hyperthyroidism and ophthalmopathy. RNA transcripts served as the template for amplifying TCR beta CDR3 regions. HTBI primers were employed in a first-round RT-PCR of the TCR CDR3. TCRdb used MiXCR to reprocess the multiplex PCR reads, holding one entry per CDR3 protein. Of over 400,000 distinct CDR3 sequences in the sample, about 20% were seen once. The sample comprised blood. The receptors here all came from a woman aged 70 to 79 with Graves' ophthalmopathy.

The J gene is TRBJ2-7, the V gene TRBV20-1; D is possibly TRBD2 (5 bases). The CDR3 sequence is 14 residues long. Trimming pared 2 bases from V and 9 bases from J, leaving 20 bases between. The germline V gene has CDR1 DFQATT and CDR2 SNEGSKA (reference sequence). The CDR3: CSARPDGVFLGQYF. CDR3 DNA: TGCAGTGCTAGACCGGACGGGGTCTTCCTCGGGCAGTACTTC.

This clonotype was seen repeatedly, ten times or more. This chain connects TRBV2 to TRBJ1-2, with 12 nucleotides matching TRBD1. The CDR3 spans 16 residues. Unmatched junction bases numbered 8, after V lost 5 bases and J lost 4 bases. Germline loops: CDR1 SNHLY, CDR2 FYNNEI. The CDR3 bases are TGTGCCAGCAGTCGTGGGACAGGGGGCTCGGGCTATGGCTACACCTTC. Its protein is CASSRGTGGSGYGYTF. Combining the CDR3 with reference TRBV2 and TRBJ1-2 gives the whole variable domain EPEVTQTPSHQVTQMGQEVILRCVPISNHLYFYWYRQILGQKVEFLVSFYNNEISEKSEIFDDQFSVERPDGSNFTLKIRSTKLEDSAMYFCASSRGTGGSGYGYTFGSGTRLTVV.

The rearrangement joins TRBV6-1 to TRBJ2-5, with 8 positions matching TRBD2. The CDR3 covers 12 residues. Trimming took 10 bases from V and 4 from J; bases not matched to a gene: 5. Per the germline V gene, CDR1 is MNHNS and CDR2 is SASEGT. The DNA for the CDR3 is TGTGCCAAAACGGGGGGGGTAGAGACCCAGTACTTC. Encoded protein: CAKTGGVETQYF.

This clonotype was seen a few times. The rearrangement joins TRBV3-1 to TRBJ2-6, with D possibly called TRBD1 or TRBD2 (5 bases each). The germline CDR1 and CDR2 sequences are LGHDT and YNNKEL (reference sequence). The CDR3 length is 16 residues. Trimming left V 4 bases short and J 4 bases short, with 14 bases between. Here the CDR3 DNA reads TGTGCCAGCAGCCCGGTGGGGGTGGACGGGGCCAACGTCCTGACTTTC. It translates to CASSPVGVDGANVLTF.

V and J are TRBV20-1 and TRBJ2-7, with TRBD2 matching over 8 bases. The germline gives CDR1 DFQATT, CDR2 SNEGSKA (reference sequence). This CDR3 spans 13 amino acids. The J segment lost 2 bases and the V segment lost 5 bases, leaving 5 bases of the junction unmatched. The CDR3 loop reads CSALSGETYEQYF. The CDR3 DNA follows: TGCAGTGCTCTTAGCGGGGAAACCTACGAGCAGTACTTC.

This chain connects TRBV3-1 to TRBJ1-1; D is ambiguous. Trimming shortened V by 7 bases and J by 3 bases, and 9 bases separated the two germline ends. This CDR3 contains 12 residues. Germline CDR1 LGHDT, CDR2 YNNKEL (reference sequence). The CDR3 loop is CASTRGYTEAFF. The CDR3 DNA is TGTGCCAGCACCCGAGGGTACACTGAAGCTTTCTTT.

This clonotype was recorded a few times. The rearrangement uses TRBV19 and TRBJ2-1, with 10 bases aligning to TRBD1. Germline assignment: CDR1 LNHDA and CDR2 SQIVND (reference sequence). This CDR3 has 15 amino acids. V dropped 3 bases and J dropped 9; count of bases not matched to a gene: 8. The CDR3 is CASSMTGGQGGEQFF. CDR3 coding DNA: TGTGCCAGTAGTATGACAGGGGGCCAAGGGGGTGAGCAGTTCTTC.

The chain recombines TRBV2 with TRBJ1-6, with D possibly being TRBD1 (5 bases). The CDR3 loop spans 13 amino acids. The V end lost 6 bases, the J end lost 7 bases, and 10 bases lay between the germline ends. The germline V gene has CDR1 SNHLY and CDR2 FYNNEI. The CDR3: CASRGLRNSPLHF. CDR3 DNA: TGTGCCAGCAGGGGACTGAGAAATTCACCCCTCCACTTT.

This clonotype was counted many times. This sequence joins TRBV12-3 or TRBV12-4 and TRBJ2-1; 12 bases map to TRBD2. This CDR3 is 14 amino acids long. The trim removed 6 bases at V and 9 bases at J, leaving 6 bases unmatched. The CDR3 region has the DNA TGTGCCAGCAGCAGACTAGCGGGAGATCTTGAGCAGTTCTTC. It is translated as CASSRLAGDLEQFF.